This is a list of T cell receptor beta chains from one sample in a study of immune evolution from preneoplasia to lung adenocarcinoma. Some clones are missing from TCRdb's copy, which holds only in-frame ones; the method was immunoSEQ multiplex PCR. The profile covers about 1,200 clones, with 84% appearing a single time and more than 20% taken by the ten largest. Sequencing input: FFPE adjacent normal lung tissue. These receptors originate from a person in their sixties with lung adenocarcinoma. CDR3s include the opening cysteine and the closing phenylalanine or tryptophan. D genes are given only for firm matches. Expanded clones get a size class; other rows say once, few or many, or leave the size out.

D gene,V gene,clone size,CDR3 protein
TRBD1,TRBV30,-,CAWSPRTGQPQHF
TRBD1,TRBV5-4,-,CASSPGQTNEKLFF
-,TRBV6-6,few,CASSLGQISNQPQHF
TRBD1,TRBV15,-,CATSRTGQGGGEQYF
TRBD1,TRBV30,-,CAWSVAEGTGIQYF
-,TRBV9,-,CASTKLQGGDTGELFF
-,TRBV28,-,CASSTRDRTIDTQYF
-,TRBV11-2,-,CASSLASNYLNTQYF
-,TRBV29-1,few,CSVETLDTQYF
-,TRBV29-1,-,CSVVGLSYEQYF
TRBD1,TRBV11-3,-,CASSLGTGTGGNEQFF
TRBD1,TRBV5-6,-,CASSQTGSSGNTIYF
-,TRBV18,-,CASSFLRGDTEAFF
-,TRBV4-1,-,CASSQGTVMNTGELFF
-,TRBV29-1,few,CSVVIQNYEQYF
-,TRBV11-2,-,CASSLDPGDNIQYF
TRBD1,TRBV7-9,-,CASSPGGINEKLFF
-,TRBV14,-,CASSQGGSGYEQYF